This T cell receptor beta chain is from a study of CD4 and CD8 cells across lung adenocarcinoma regions. From the PCR reads, TCRdb called clonotypes with MiXCR, one entry per CDR3 protein. The table has around 20,000 distinct CDR3 sequences, less than 70% seen once. The CDR3 is 14 amino acids. Germline V gene sequence: CDR1 MNHEY, CDR2 SMNVEV (reference sequence). By frequency in the sample, this clonotype is medium-sized (0.01 to 0.1%). The receptor was derived from a female donor with lung adenocarcinoma. The CD4 and CD8 labels of this study may be unreliable. The chain recombines TRBV27 with TRBJ2-1; TRBD2 might be the D (5 bases). The DNA matches TRBJ2-7 better at its end, which makes the J call doubtful. Sequencing input: CD8+ T cells from the center of a lung tumor. CDR3 coding DNA: TGTGCCAGCAGTGGGCGGACTTCCCCCTACGAGCAGTACTTC. Its translation is CASSGRTSPYEQYF.